This entry concerns a single T cell receptor beta chain. The junction departs from germline at one end; a sequencing error may be responsible. The germline CDR1 and CDR2 sequences are SGHNT and YYREEE (reference sequence). The CDR3 contains 14 residues. The sample originates from a study of cytomegalovirus exposure and HLA in healthy donors. The PCR used 60 Vbeta and 13 Jbeta primers. Generated by immunoSEQ multiplex PCR, the TCRdb table keeps only in-frame clones and is missing some. This sample's table reports some 30,000 clones. The TCR was taken from a man aged 35 to 55 in good health and CMV-seronegative. The gene calls are TRBV5-4 and TRBJ2-7; 11 nucleotides agree with TRBD1. The sample was PBMCs. Here the CDR3 reads CASRLGDRGGEQYF. CDR3 nucleotides: TGTGCCAGCAGATTGGGGGACAGGGGGGGCGAGCAGTACTTC.